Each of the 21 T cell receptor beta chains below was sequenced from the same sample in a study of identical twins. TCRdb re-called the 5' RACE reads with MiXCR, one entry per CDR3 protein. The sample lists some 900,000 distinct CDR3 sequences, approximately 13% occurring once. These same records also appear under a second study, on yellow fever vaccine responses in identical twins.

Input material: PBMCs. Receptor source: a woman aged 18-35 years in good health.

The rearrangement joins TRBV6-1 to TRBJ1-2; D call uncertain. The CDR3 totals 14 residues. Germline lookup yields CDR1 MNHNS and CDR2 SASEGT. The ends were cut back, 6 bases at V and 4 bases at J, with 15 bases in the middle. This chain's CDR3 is CASSPPGLGYGYTF. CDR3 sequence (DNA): TGTGCCAGCAGCCCCCCCGGCTTAGGCTATGGCTACACCTTC.

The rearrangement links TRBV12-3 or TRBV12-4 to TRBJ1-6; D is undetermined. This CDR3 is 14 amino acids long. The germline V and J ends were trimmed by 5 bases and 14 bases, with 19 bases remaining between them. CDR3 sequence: CASSMNPGILSLHF. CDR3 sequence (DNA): TGTGCCAGCAGTATGAACCCAGGAATTCTTTCCCTCCACTTT.

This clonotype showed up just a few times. The CDR3 region is CASRPPSSPYEQYV. CDR3 nucleotide sequence: TGTGCCAGCAGACCACCCTCTAGCCCCTACGAGCAGTACGTC. V gene TRBV5-5 combines with J gene TRBJ2-7; maybe TRBD2 (5 bases). Germline V gives CDR1 SGHKS, CDR2 YYEKEE (reference sequence). Trimming took off 5 bases at V and 2 bases at J, with 14 bases between the two ends. The CDR3 length is 14 residues.

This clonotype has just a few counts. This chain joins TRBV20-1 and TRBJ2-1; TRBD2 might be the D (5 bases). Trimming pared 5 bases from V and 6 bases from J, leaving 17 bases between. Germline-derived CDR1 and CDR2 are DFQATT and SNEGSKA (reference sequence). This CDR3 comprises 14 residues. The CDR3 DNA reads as TGCAGTGCTTCTCGACTACCCCCTATCAATGAGCAGTTCTTC. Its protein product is CSASRLPPINEQFF.

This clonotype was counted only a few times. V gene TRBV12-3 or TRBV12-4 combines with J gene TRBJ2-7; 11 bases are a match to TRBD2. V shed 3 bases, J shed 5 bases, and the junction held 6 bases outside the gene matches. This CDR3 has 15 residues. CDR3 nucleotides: TGTGCCAGCAGTTTTCGACTAGCGGGACGCGACGAGCAGTACTTC. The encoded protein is CASSFRLAGRDEQYF.

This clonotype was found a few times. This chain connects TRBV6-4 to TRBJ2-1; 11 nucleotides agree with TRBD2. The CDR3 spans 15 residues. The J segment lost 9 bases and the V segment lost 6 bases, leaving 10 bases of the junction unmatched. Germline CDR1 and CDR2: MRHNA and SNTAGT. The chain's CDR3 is CASSQLAGESAEQFF. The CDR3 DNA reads TGTGCCAGCAGCCAACTAGCGGGAGAATCGGCTGAGCAGTTCTTC.

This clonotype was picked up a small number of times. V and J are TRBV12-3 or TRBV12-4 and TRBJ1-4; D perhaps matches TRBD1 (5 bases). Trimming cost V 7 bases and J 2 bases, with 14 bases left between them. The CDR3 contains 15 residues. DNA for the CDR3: TGTGCCAGCAAATCACGATGGGGGACTAATGAAAAACTGTTTTTT. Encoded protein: CASKSRWGTNEKLFF.

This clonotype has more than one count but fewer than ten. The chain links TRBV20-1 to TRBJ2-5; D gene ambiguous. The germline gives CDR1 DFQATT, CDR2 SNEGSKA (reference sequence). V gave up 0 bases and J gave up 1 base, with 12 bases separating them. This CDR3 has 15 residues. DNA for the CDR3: TGCAGTGCTAGAGATCGGCCCGGGTCCCAAGAGACCCAGTACTTC. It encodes CSARDRPGSQETQYF.

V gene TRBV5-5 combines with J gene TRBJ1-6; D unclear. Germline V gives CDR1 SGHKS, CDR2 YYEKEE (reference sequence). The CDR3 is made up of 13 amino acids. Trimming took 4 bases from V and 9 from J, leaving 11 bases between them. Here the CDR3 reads CASSPDFFSPLHF. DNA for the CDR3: TGTGCCAGCAGCCCGGACTTCTTTTCACCCCTCCACTTT.

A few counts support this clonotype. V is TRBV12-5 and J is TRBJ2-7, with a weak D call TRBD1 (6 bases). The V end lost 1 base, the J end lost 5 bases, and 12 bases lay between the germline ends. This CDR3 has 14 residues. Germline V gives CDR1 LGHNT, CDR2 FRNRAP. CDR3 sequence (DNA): TGTGCTAGTGGTTTGGGATCCAGGGGTGACGAGCAGTACGTC. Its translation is CASGLGSRGDEQYV.

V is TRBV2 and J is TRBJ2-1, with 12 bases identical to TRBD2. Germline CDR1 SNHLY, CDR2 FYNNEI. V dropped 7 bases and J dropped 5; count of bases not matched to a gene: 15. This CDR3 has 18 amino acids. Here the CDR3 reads CASIRRVGLAGLDNEQFF. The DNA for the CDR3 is TGTGCCAGCATTCGGCGGGTAGGACTAGCGGGACTCGACAATGAGCAGTTCTTC.

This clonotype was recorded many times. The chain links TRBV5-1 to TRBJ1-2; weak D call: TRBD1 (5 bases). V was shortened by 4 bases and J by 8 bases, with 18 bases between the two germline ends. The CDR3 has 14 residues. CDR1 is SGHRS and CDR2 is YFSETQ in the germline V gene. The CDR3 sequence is CASSPARDSRGYTF. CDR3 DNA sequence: TGCGCCAGCAGCCCCGCCCGGGACTCTAGGGGCTACACCTTC. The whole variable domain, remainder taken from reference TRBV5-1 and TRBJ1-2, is KAGVTQTPRYLIKTRGQQVTLSCSPISGHRSVSWYQQTPGQGLQFLFEYFSETQRNKGNFPGRFSGRQFSNSRSEMNVSTLELGDSALYLCASSPARDSRGYTFGSGTRLTVV.

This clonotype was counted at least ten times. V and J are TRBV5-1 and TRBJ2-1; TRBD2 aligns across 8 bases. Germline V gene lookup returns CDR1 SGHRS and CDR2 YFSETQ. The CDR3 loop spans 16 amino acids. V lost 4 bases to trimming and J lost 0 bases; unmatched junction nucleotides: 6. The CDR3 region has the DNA TGCGCCAGCAGCCGGACCACTAGCGGCTCCTACAATGAGCAGTTCTTC. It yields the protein CASSRTTSGSYNEQFF.

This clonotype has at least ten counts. CDR3 residues: CASSLAGTGGEQYV. CDR3 in DNA: TGCGCCAGCAGCTTGGCCGGGACAGGGGGCGAGCAGTACGTC. This chain connects TRBV5-1 to TRBJ2-7; 11 positions agree with TRBD1. Germline trimming cut 0 bases from V and 6 bases from J; bases unmatched to any gene: 2. The CDR3 has 14 amino acids. Germline assignment: CDR1 SGHRS and CDR2 YFSETQ.

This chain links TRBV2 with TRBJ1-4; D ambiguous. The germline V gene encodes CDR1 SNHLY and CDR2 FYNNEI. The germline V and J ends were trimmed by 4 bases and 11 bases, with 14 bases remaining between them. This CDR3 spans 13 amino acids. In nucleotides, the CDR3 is TGTGCCAGCAGTGGAAGCATAATGAAGAAACTGTTTTTT. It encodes CASSGSIMKKLFF.

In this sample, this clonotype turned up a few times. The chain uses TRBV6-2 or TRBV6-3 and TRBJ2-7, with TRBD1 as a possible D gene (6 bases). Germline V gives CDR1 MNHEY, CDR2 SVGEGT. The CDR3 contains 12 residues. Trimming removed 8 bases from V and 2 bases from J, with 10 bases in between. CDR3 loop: CASQTGAYEQYF. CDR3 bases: TGTGCCAGCCAGACAGGAGCCTACGAGCAGTACTTC.

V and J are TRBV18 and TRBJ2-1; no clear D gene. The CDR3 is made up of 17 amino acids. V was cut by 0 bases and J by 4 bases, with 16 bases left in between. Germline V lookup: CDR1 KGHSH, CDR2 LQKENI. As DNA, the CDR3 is TGTGCCAGCTCACCACCAAGGATGGCGATTGTGTACAATGAGCAGTTCTTC. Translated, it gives CASSPPRMAIVYNEQFF.

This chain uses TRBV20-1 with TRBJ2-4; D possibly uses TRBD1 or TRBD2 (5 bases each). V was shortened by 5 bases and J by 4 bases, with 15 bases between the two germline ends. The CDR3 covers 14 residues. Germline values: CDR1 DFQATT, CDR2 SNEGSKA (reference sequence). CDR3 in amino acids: CSARDVEGKNIQYF. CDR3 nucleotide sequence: TGCAGTGCTCGCGACGTCGAGGGGAAAAACATTCAGTACTTC.

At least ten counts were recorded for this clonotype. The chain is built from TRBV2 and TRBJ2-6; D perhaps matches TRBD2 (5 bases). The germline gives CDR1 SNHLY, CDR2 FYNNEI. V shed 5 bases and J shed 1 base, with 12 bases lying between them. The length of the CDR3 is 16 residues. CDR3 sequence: CASSYPRGSGANVLTF. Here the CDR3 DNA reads TGTGCCAGCAGTTATCCTCGCGGGTCTGGGGCCAACGTCCTGACTTTC.

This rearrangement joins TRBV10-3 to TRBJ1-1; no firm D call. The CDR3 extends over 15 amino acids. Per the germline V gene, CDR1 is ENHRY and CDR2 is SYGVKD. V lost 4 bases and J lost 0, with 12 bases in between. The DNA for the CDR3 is TGTGCCATCAGTGTTGCCGCAGAGATGAACACTGAAGCTTTCTTT. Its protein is CAISVAAEMNTEAFF.

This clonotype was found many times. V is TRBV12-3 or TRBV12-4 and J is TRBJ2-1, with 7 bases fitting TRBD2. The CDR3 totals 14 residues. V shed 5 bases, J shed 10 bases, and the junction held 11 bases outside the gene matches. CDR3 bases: TGTGCCAGCAGTCCCCGGGACTACTTGCACGAGCAGTTCTTC. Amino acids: CASSPRDYLHEQFF.